These T cell receptor beta chains were read from a single sample in a study of identical twins. TCRdb redid the calling of the 5' RACE reads with MiXCR, one entry per CDR3 protein. This table has 1,800,000 or so distinct CDR3 sequences, under 35% appearing once. The material sequenced was cord blood. Receptor source: a newborn girl in good health. The CDR3 runs from the conserved cysteine through the conserved F or W. A D gene is named only where the DNA matches it firmly. Rows may omit the clone size; those that give it use once, few, many or a size class.

len: 16
j_gene: TRBJ2-1
abundance: few
v_gene: TRBV10-3
d_gene: TRBD2
CDR3nt: TGTGCCATCAGTAAGGAACTAGCGGCGTCCTACAATGAGCAGTTCTTC
CDR3aa: CAISKELAASYNEQFF

len: 17
j_gene: TRBJ1-4
abundance: -
v_gene: TRBV6-5
d_gene: -
CDR3nt: TGTGCCAGCAGTTACGTCAGATGGGGGGATGGTGCGCAAGAGCTGTTTTTT
CDR3aa: CASSYVRWGDGAQELFF

len: 15
j_gene: TRBJ2-1
abundance: -
v_gene: TRBV4-1
d_gene: TRBD2
CDR3nt: TGCGCCAGCAGCCAATGGGACTATTGGGACAATGAGCAGTTCTTC
CDR3aa: CASSQWDYWDNEQFF

len: 13
j_gene: TRBJ2-3
abundance: -
v_gene: TRBV6-6
d_gene: -
CDR3nt: TGTGCCAGCAGTCCTGGTAGGATCAATACGCAGTATTTT
CDR3aa: CASSPGRINTQYF

len: 17
j_gene: TRBJ2-5
abundance: few
v_gene: TRBV14
d_gene: TRBD2
CDR3nt: TGTGCCAGCAGCCAGATAGCGGGAGGGCCGCTCCAAGAGACCCAGTACTTC
CDR3aa: CASSQIAGGPLQETQYF

len: 14
j_gene: TRBJ1-4
abundance: few
v_gene: TRBV7-9
d_gene: -
CDR3nt: TGTGCCAGCAGCTTAGCGCTTGGTGCAGAAAAACTGTTTTTT
CDR3aa: CASSLALGAEKLFF

len: 19
j_gene: TRBJ2-1
abundance: -
v_gene: TRBV5-1
d_gene: TRBD2
CDR3nt: TGCGCCAGCAGCGGGGGAGTACTAGCGGGAGTTAACCCCTACAATGAGCAGTTCTTC
CDR3aa: CASSGGVLAGVNPYNEQFF

len: 16
j_gene: TRBJ2-1
abundance: -
v_gene: TRBV7-2
d_gene: -
CDR3nt: TGTGCCAGCAGCTTATCATCGGACAGCTCCTACAATGAGCAGTTCTTC
CDR3aa: CASSLSSDSSYNEQFF

len: 14
j_gene: TRBJ1-5
abundance: -
v_gene: TRBV7-2
d_gene: -
CDR3nt: TGTGCCAGCAGCTTAGAACGGACGAATCAGCCCCAGCATTTT
CDR3aa: CASSLERTNQPQHF

len: 17
j_gene: TRBJ1-1
abundance: few
v_gene: TRBV5-6
d_gene: -
CDR3nt: TGTGCCAGCAGCTTGTCCCGCCCTGACAGGTTCGGCACTGAAGCTTTCTTT
CDR3aa: CASSLSRPDRFGTEAFF

len: 15
j_gene: TRBJ2-5
abundance: few
v_gene: TRBV29-1
d_gene: -
CDR3nt: TGCAGCGTTGACGGTCCGGGGGCCAGAGAGGAGACCCAGTACTTC
CDR3aa: CSVDGPGAREETQYF

len: 14
j_gene: TRBJ2-7
abundance: few
v_gene: TRBV5-1
d_gene: -
CDR3nt: TGCGCCAGCAGCTTGGAGGGCCGTCTCTACGAGCAGTACTTC
CDR3aa: CASSLEGRLYEQYF

len: 11
j_gene: TRBJ1-1
abundance: -
v_gene: TRBV29-1
d_gene: -
CDR3nt: TGCAGCGTTGTTAGTAGAAAGGAAGCTTTCTTT
CDR3aa: CSVVSRKEAFF

len: 15
j_gene: TRBJ1-2
abundance: few
v_gene: TRBV20-1
d_gene: -
CDR3nt: TGCAGTGCTAGAGATCGGACCAGGGGCTATGAAAGCTACACCTTC
CDR3aa: CSARDRTRGYESYTF

len: 13
j_gene: TRBJ2-7
abundance: -
v_gene: TRBV29-1
d_gene: TRBD1
CDR3nt: TGCAGCGTTGAAGATGACAGGGCCTACGAGCAGTACTTC
CDR3aa: CSVEDDRAYEQYF

len: 15
j_gene: TRBJ2-6
abundance: -
v_gene: TRBV6-2/TRBV6-3
d_gene: -
CDR3nt: TGTGCCAGCACTCCGACAGGCTCTGGGGCCAACGTCCTGACTTTC
CDR3aa: CASTPTGSGANVLTF

len: 12
j_gene: TRBJ2-7
abundance: many
v_gene: TRBV20-1
d_gene: -
CDR3nt: TGCAGTGCTAGAGATGGGGGTTTCGAGCAGTACTTC
CDR3aa: CSARDGGFEQYF

len: 12
j_gene: TRBJ2-7
abundance: many
v_gene: TRBV20-1
d_gene: -
CDR3nt: TGCAGTGCTCGGGACGGGTCCTACGAGCAGTACTTC
CDR3aa: CSARDGSYEQYF

len: 15
j_gene: TRBJ2-7
abundance: -
v_gene: TRBV27
d_gene: TRBD1
CDR3nt: TGTGCCAGCAGTTACACCGGGACAGGTAACTACGAGCAGTACTTC
CDR3aa: CASSYTGTGNYEQYF

len: 17
j_gene: TRBJ2-3
abundance: many
v_gene: TRBV4-2
d_gene: TRBD2
CDR3nt: TGTGCCAGCAGCCAAGATTGGTCGGGACTAGCTTCGGATACGCAGTATTTT
CDR3aa: CASSQDWSGLASDTQYF

len: 14
j_gene: TRBJ2-5
abundance: -
v_gene: TRBV20-1
d_gene: -
CDR3nt: TGCAGTGCTAGAGATAGGCCCAGGGGCAATGAGCAGTACTTC
CDR3aa: CSARDRPRGNEQYF

len: 14
j_gene: TRBJ1-5
abundance: -
v_gene: TRBV20-1
d_gene: -
CDR3nt: TGCAGTGCTAGTAGGGGGGGCTCTGTTCAGCCCCAGCATTTT
CDR3aa: CSASRGGSVQPQHF

len: 11
j_gene: TRBJ2-7
abundance: -
v_gene: TRBV20-1
d_gene: -
CDR3nt: TGCAGTGCTAGAGTTCGGCACGAGCAGTACTTC
CDR3aa: CSARVRHEQYF

len: 15
j_gene: TRBJ2-1
abundance: many
v_gene: TRBV5-1
d_gene: TRBD2
CDR3nt: TGCGCCAGCAGCTGGACTAGCGGCGTCTACAATGAGCAGTTCTTC
CDR3aa: CASSWTSGVYNEQFF

len: 15
j_gene: TRBJ2-3
abundance: -
v_gene: TRBV7-2
d_gene: -
CDR3nt: TGTGCCAGCAGCTTATGGGGGGGGACACGGATTGGGCAGTATTTT
CDR3aa: CASSLWGGTRIGQYF

len: 15
j_gene: TRBJ2-1
abundance: few
v_gene: TRBV6-2/TRBV6-3
d_gene: -
CDR3nt: TGTGCCAGCAGTTCGGTGGGAGACGGCTACAATGAGCAGTTCTTC
CDR3aa: CASSSVGDGYNEQFF

len: 12
j_gene: TRBJ2-3
abundance: -
v_gene: TRBV4-1
d_gene: -
CDR3nt: TGCGCCAGCAGCCAAGCGACAGGTACGCAGTATTTT
CDR3aa: CASSQATGTQYF

len: 15
j_gene: TRBJ2-7
abundance: few
v_gene: TRBV27
d_gene: TRBD1
CDR3nt: TGTGCCAGCAGTCGGACAGGGGGATCCCTACTCGAGCAGTACTTC
CDR3aa: CASSRTGGSLLEQYF

len: 14
j_gene: TRBJ2-7
abundance: -
v_gene: TRBV3-1
d_gene: -
CDR3nt: TGTGCCAGCAGCCAAGGGCAGACTTCCTACGAGCAGTACTTC
CDR3aa: CASSQGQTSYEQYF

len: 13
j_gene: TRBJ2-7
abundance: many
v_gene: TRBV6-5
d_gene: -
CDR3nt: TGTGCCAGCAGTTACTCGCCGCTCTACGAGCAGTACTTC
CDR3aa: CASSYSPLYEQYF

len: 14
j_gene: TRBJ2-2
abundance: -
v_gene: TRBV29-1
d_gene: -
CDR3nt: TGCAGCGTTGAGTTGGGGCAGGGCACCGGGGAGCTGTTTTTT
CDR3aa: CSVELGQGTGELFF

len: 13
j_gene: TRBJ2-1
abundance: few
v_gene: TRBV20-1
d_gene: -
CDR3nt: TGCAGTGCTAGGTGGGGGGCGAACAATGAGCAGTTCTTC
CDR3aa: CSARWGANNEQFF

len: 15
j_gene: TRBJ2-7
abundance: many
v_gene: TRBV5-1
d_gene: -
CDR3nt: TGCGCCAGCAGCTTGGATGGGCCTAGATCCTACGAGCAGTACTTC
CDR3aa: CASSLDGPRSYEQYF

len: 15
j_gene: TRBJ1-1
abundance: -
v_gene: TRBV28
d_gene: -
CDR3nt: TGTGCCAGCAGGCCAAACCCGGGCGGGGGCACTGAAGCTTTCTTT
CDR3aa: CASRPNPGGGTEAFF

len: 15
j_gene: TRBJ1-6
abundance: -
v_gene: TRBV5-5
d_gene: TRBD1
CDR3nt: TGTGCCAGCAGCTCAAGGACAGGGTGGAATTCACCCCTCCACTTT
CDR3aa: CASSSRTGWNSPLHF

len: 17
j_gene: TRBJ1-5
abundance: -
v_gene: TRBV20-1
d_gene: TRBD1
CDR3nt: TGCAGTGCTAGTCTGGCCAGGGGGCACTATAGCAATCAGCCCCAGCATTTT
CDR3aa: CSASLARGHYSNQPQHF

len: 14
j_gene: TRBJ2-7
abundance: -
v_gene: TRBV27
d_gene: TRBD1
CDR3nt: TGTGCCAGCAGCCTGGGACAGCGACACTACGAGCAGTACTTC
CDR3aa: CASSLGQRHYEQYF

len: 14
j_gene: TRBJ2-4
abundance: few
v_gene: TRBV25-1
d_gene: -
CDR3nt: TGTGCCAGCAGTGGAGACAGGGAGGTAAGCATTCAGTACTTC
CDR3aa: CASSGDREVSIQYF

len: 14
j_gene: TRBJ1-4
abundance: once
v_gene: TRBV12-3/TRBV12-4
d_gene: -
CDR3nt: TGTGCCAGCGGTTTACGGGGGCAAGGTGAAAAACTGTTTTTT
CDR3aa: CASGLRGQGEKLFF

len: 15
j_gene: TRBJ1-5
abundance: many
v_gene: TRBV5-1
d_gene: TRBD1
CDR3nt: TGCGCCAGCAGCTTGACAGGGGCTAGCAATCAGCCCCAGCATTTT
CDR3aa: CASSLTGASNQPQHF

len: 13
j_gene: TRBJ1-1
abundance: -
v_gene: TRBV4-2
d_gene: -
CDR3nt: TGTGCCAGCAGCCGCCTAACCAGGGATGGAGCTTTCTTT
CDR3aa: CASSRLTRDGAFF

len: 14
j_gene: TRBJ1-2
abundance: -
v_gene: TRBV20-1
d_gene: TRBD1
CDR3nt: TGCAGTGCTAGTAAAGGACAGGGGGCCTATGGCTACACCTTC
CDR3aa: CSASKGQGAYGYTF

len: 13
j_gene: TRBJ2-7
abundance: many
v_gene: TRBV24-1
d_gene: -
CDR3nt: TGTGCCACCAGTGACGGGGGATCCTACGAGCAGTACTTC
CDR3aa: CATSDGGSYEQYF

len: 12
j_gene: TRBJ2-1
abundance: few
v_gene: TRBV19
d_gene: TRBD1
CDR3nt: TGTGCCAGCAGGGACAGGGGCAATGAGCAGTTCTTC
CDR3aa: CASRDRGNEQFF

len: 13
j_gene: TRBJ1-5
abundance: -
v_gene: TRBV20-1
d_gene: -
CDR3nt: TGCAGTGCTTACAGGGTAAGCAATCAGCCCCAGCATTTT
CDR3aa: CSAYRVSNQPQHF

len: 16
j_gene: TRBJ1-5
abundance: -
v_gene: TRBV24-1
d_gene: -
CDR3nt: TGTGCCACCGGTGATGTAAGGGGGGGGAACAATCAGCCCCAGCATTTT
CDR3aa: CATGDVRGGNNQPQHF

len: 17
j_gene: TRBJ2-3
abundance: -
v_gene: TRBV7-2
d_gene: -
CDR3nt: TGTGCCAGCAGCTTAGGCTTAAGGGGACCCTACACAGATACGCAGTATTTT
CDR3aa: CASSLGLRGPYTDTQYF